The 14 T cell receptor beta chains given below trace back to one sample, sequenced in a study of blood T cells in healthy people across ages. Then a second PCR, running roughly 7 to 11 cycles, was carried out with a sample-barcoded 5' primer and a J-beta primer mix. TCRdb used MiXCR to reprocess the 5' RACE reads, holding one entry per CDR3 protein. This table holds hundreds of thousands of distinct CDR3 sequences, roughly half found once. Sequences were obtained from blood. The receptors were gathered from a woman of 80 years or more in good health.

The chain carries TRBV3-1 and TRBJ2-1; D gene ambiguous. Looked up from germline, CDR1 is LGHDT and CDR2 is YNNKEL (reference sequence). The CDR3 has 14 residues. The ends were cut back, 4 bases at V and 2 bases at J, with 9 bases in the middle. The CDR3 is CASSPSDTYNEQFF. CDR3 in DNA: TGTGCCAGCAGCCCGTCGGATACCTACAATGAGCAGTTCTTC.

This chain uses TRBV5-1 with TRBJ2-1, with 10 bases identical to TRBD1. Looked up from germline, CDR1 is SGHRS and CDR2 is YFSETQ. This CDR3 comprises 18 residues. Trimming removed 0 bases from V and 7 bases from J; junction bases left unmatched: 13. The CDR3 reads CASSLGTGGFQARNEQFF. In nucleotides, the CDR3 is TGCGCCAGCAGCTTGGGGACAGGGGGGTTCCAGGCCAGAAATGAGCAGTTCTTC.

CDR3: CASSYNRVVGYEQYF. In nucleotides, the CDR3 is TGTGCCAGCAGTTACAACAGGGTGGTTGGCTACGAGCAGTACTTC. The gene calls are TRBV6-5 and TRBJ2-7, with D possibly being TRBD1 (6 bases). The germline V gene encodes CDR1 MNHEY and CDR2 SVGAGI. The CDR3 runs to 15 residues. Between the trimmed V and J ends, which lost 2 bases and 3 bases, there was a span of 14 bases.

This clonotype was observed many times. The genes are TRBV6-5 and TRBJ1-1; a weak D match, TRBD1 (6 bases). The V end lost 6 bases, the J end lost 7 bases, and 15 bases lay between the germline ends. The germline V gene encodes CDR1 MNHEY and CDR2 SVGAGI. This CDR3 has 13 residues. The CDR3 region is CASSSSGGYEAFF. CDR3 DNA sequence: TGTGCCAGCAGCTCGTCGGGGGGCTATGAAGCTTTCTTT.

Concerning this clonotype: An end of the junction does not agree with germline; a read error may underlie this. This chain connects TRBV20-1 to TRBJ1-6; 10 positions agree with TRBD1. This CDR3 has 15 residues. CDR1 and CDR2 (germline): DFQATT, SNEGSKA (reference sequence). In DNA, the CDR3 is TGCAGCGCTACTAGCCCGGGACAGGGGCGTTCACCCCTCCACTTT. Encoded protein: CSATSPGQGRSPLHF.

This clonotype is a singleton in its sample. The V and J genes are TRBV7-2 and TRBJ2-3, with D perhaps TRBD2 (5 bases). Trimming removed 5 bases from V and 7 bases from J, with 16 bases in between. There are 14 residues in the CDR3. Germline values: CDR1 SGHTA, CDR2 FQGNSA. DNA of the CDR3: TGTGCCAGCAGCCACGTCGGTTCGGGGAATACGCAGTATTTT. It translates to CASSHVGSGNTQYF.

This clonotype occurred a few times. The chain couples TRBV10-3 to TRBJ2-3; TRBD2 aligns across 8 bases. Germline V CDR1 and CDR2: ENHRY, SYGVKD. The CDR3 runs to 15 residues. V lost 0 bases to trimming and J lost 3 bases; unmatched junction nucleotides: 2. CDR3 sequence reads: CAISESERETDTQYF. In DNA, the CDR3 is TGTGCCATCAGTGAGTCGGAGCGGGAGACAGATACGCAGTATTTT.

This chain connects TRBV6-5 to TRBJ2-5; 8 nucleotides match TRBD1. The junction had 15 bases not matched to a gene; V was cut back by 4 bases and J by 11 bases. Per the germline V gene, CDR1 is MNHEY and CDR2 is SVGAGI. The CDR3 loop spans 15 amino acids. CDR3 protein: CASSSDGTGINEQYF. CDR3 sequence (DNA): TGTGCCAGCAGTTCGGACGGGACAGGTATAAATGAGCAGTACTTC.

CDR3 protein: CASSLTKQFF. Here the CDR3 DNA reads TGTGCCAGCAGCCTGACAAAGCAGTTCTTC. The V gene is TRBV28, the J gene TRBJ2-1; D is unclear. The CDR3 is 10 residues long. Looked up from germline, CDR1 is MDHEN and CDR2 is SYDVKM. Trimming took 6 bases from V and 11 from J, leaving 8 bases between them.

This chain uses TRBV5-1 with TRBJ1-1; TRBD1 matches at 8 bases. Unmatched junction bases numbered 6, after V lost 3 bases and J lost 5 bases. CDR1 and CDR2 from the germline V gene are SGHRS and YFSETQ. The CDR3 consists of 14 residues. The CDR3 here is CASSSTGARTEAFF. The CDR3 region has the DNA TGCGCCAGCAGCTCGACAGGGGCGCGGACTGAAGCTTTCTTT.

The chain has TRBV9 and TRBJ2-7; no definite D call. V was trimmed by 3 bases and J by 7 bases, leaving 14 bases between them. This CDR3 region has 13 residues. Germline lookup yields CDR1 SGDLS and CDR2 YYNGEE. Here the CDR3 DNA reads TGTGCCAGCAGCGGCCCAGGCCTCTGGGAGCAGTACTTC. This encodes CASSGPGLWEQYF.

The chain is built from TRBV28 and TRBJ1-6, with a tentative D call TRBD1 (6 bases). CDR1 MDHEN and CDR2 SYDVKM come from the germline V gene. The CDR3 consists of 15 residues. The V gene lost 6 bases and the J gene lost 1 base, with 10 bases spanning the gap. The CDR3 sequence: CASRLTGSYNSPLHF. The CDR3, as DNA: TGTGCCAGCAGGCTCACAGGGTCCTATAATTCACCCCTCCACTTT.

This clonotype was detected ten times or more. The chain combines TRBV7-6 with TRBJ2-3, with 9 bases fitting TRBD1. From germline, CDR1 is SGHVS and CDR2 FNYEAQ. The CDR3 sequence is 14 residues long. V lost 1 base to trimming and J lost 4 bases; unmatched junction nucleotides: 0. The DNA of the CDR3 is TGTGCCAGCAGCTTAGGGACAGGGGCAGATACGCAGTATTTT. It specifies CASSLGTGADTQYF.

The chain uses TRBV7-9 and TRBJ2-4; maybe TRBD2 (6 bases). The CDR3 runs 17 residues. The V end lost 0 bases, the J end lost 0 bases, and 12 bases lay between the germline ends. Germline loops: CDR1 SEHNR, CDR2 FQNEAQ (reference sequence). CDR3 sequence: CASSLADGRGAKNIQYF. CDR3 in DNA: TGTGCCAGCAGCTTAGCGGACGGGCGGGGAGCCAAAAACATTCAGTACTTC.